This TCR beta chain was obtained from a study of spatial heterogeneity in lung cancer. Study-wide context: Alpha-chain sequences were detected in numbers that were consistently lower than beta-chain sequences. Study conclusions and caveats: Follow-up blood showed ubiquitous expanded tumor TCRs less than blood at resection did.

TCRdb reprocessed the 5' RACE reads with MiXCR, giving one entry per CDR3 protein. This table has about 85,000 distinct CDR3 sequences, approximately 18% appearing once. This CDR3 comprises 13 residues. Germline V gene sequence: CDR1 GTSNPN, CDR2 SVGIG (reference sequence). Between the trimmed V and J ends, which lost 3 bases and 8 bases, there was a span of 16 bases. As for this clonotype: What it binds is unknown.

The time point was: sample taken at primary tumor resection. In each case, whole RNA from tumor, nontumor lung or frozen PBMC was sequenced unsorted. Patients with untreated early-stage non-small cell lung cancer, numbering 55 to 75, were the donors. The chain couples TRBV30 to TRBJ1-1; D not certain. This TCR was sampled from a male donor with early-stage non-small cell lung cancer. Specimen: PBMCs, collected at surgery. The CDR3 nucleotides read TGTGCCTGGAGCGGCTTGGGAGAAAAAGAAGCTTTCTTT. This codes for CAWSGLGEKEAFF. The complete variable domain, with remaining parts taken from reference TRBV30 and TRBJ1-1, reads SQTIHQWPATLVQPVGSPLSLECTVEGTSNPNLYWYRQAAGRGLQLLFYSVGIGQISSEVPQNLSASRPQDRQFILSSKKLLLSDSGFYLCAWSGLGEKEAFFGQGTRLTVV.